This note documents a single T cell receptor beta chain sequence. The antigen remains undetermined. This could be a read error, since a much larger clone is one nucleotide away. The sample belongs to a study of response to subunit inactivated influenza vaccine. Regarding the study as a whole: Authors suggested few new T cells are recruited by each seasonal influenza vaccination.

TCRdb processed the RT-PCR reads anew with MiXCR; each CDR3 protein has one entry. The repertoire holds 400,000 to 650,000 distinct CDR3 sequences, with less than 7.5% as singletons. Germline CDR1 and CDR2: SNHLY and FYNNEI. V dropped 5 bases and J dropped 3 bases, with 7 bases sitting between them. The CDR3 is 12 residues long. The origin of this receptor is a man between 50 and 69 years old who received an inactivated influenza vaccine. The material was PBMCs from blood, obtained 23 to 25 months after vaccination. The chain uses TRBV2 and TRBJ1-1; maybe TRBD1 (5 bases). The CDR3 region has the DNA TGTGCCAGCAGTACCAGGGACACTGAAGCTTTCTTT. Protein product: CASSTRDTEAFF.